The entry below gives a single TCR beta chain sequence along with its context. These data belong to a study of control samples from healthy donors and cancer patients. Some clones are missing from TCRdb's copy, which holds only in-frame ones; the method was immunoSEQ multiplex PCR. The profile shows 150,000 to 200,000 clones, 80% to 90% of them singletons. V lost 4 bases to trimming and J lost 3 bases, with 7 bases between them. Germline values: CDR1 LGHDT, CDR2 YNNKEL (reference sequence). The CDR3 extends over 12 amino acids. This receptor was identified in a woman in her 30s in good health. J is TRBJ2-7 and V is TRBV3-1 (or the pseudogene TRBV3-2); D unclear. Material for sequencing was blood. CDR3: CASSLPGYEQYF. For the CDR3, the DNA is TGTGCCAGCAGCCTCCCCGGCTACGAGCAGTACTTC.